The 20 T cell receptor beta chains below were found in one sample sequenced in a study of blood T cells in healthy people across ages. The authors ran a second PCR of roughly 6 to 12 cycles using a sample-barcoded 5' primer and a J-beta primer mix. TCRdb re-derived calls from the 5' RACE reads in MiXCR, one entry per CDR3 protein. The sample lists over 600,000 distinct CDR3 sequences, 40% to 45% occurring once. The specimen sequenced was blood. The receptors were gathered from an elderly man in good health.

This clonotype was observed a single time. CDR3: CASSGLVLNQPQHF. The CDR3 nucleotides read TGTGCCAGCTCGGGGCTTGTCCTTAATCAGCCCCAGCATTTT. This rearrangement joins TRBV6-2 or TRBV6-3 to TRBJ1-5; D is perhaps TRBD1 (5 bases). The CDR3 has 14 residues. V lost 8 bases and J lost 4, with 15 bases in between. Germline V gives CDR1 MNHEY, CDR2 SVGEGT.

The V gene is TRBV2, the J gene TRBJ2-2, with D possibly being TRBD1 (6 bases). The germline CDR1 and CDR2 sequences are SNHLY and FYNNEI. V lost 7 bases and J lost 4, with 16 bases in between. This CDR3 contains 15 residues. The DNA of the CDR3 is TGTGCCAGCAAGGCCACCCTCAGGGGCACCGGGGAGCTGTTTTTT. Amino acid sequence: CASKATLRGTGELFF.

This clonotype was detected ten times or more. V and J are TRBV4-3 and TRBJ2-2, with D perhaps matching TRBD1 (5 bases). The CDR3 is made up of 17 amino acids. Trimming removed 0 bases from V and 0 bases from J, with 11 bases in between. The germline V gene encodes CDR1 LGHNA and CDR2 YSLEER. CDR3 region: CASSQDDRRANTGELFF. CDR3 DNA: TGCGCCAGCAGCCAAGATGACCGCAGGGCGAACACCGGGGAGCTGTTTTTT.

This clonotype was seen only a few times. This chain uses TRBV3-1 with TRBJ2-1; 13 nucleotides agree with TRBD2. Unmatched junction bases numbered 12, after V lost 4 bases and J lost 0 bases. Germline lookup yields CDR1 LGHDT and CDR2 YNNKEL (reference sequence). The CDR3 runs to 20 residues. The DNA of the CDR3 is TGTGCCAGCAGCCGCCTAACTAGCGGGAGGGCCTCAGGCTCCTACAATGAGCAGTTCTTC. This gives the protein CASSRLTSGRASGSYNEQFF.

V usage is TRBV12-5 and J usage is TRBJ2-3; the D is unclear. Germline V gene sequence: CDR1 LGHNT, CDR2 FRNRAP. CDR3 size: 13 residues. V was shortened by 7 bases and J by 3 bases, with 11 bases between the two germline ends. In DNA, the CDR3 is TGTGCTAGTGAGGGATACGGGACAGATACGCAGTATTTT. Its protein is CASEGYGTDTQYF.

CDR3: CASSLTETGYTDTQYF. The CDR3 region has the DNA TGTGCCAGCAGCTTAACGGAGACAGGCTACACAGATACGCAGTATTTT. The chain uses TRBV11-3 and TRBJ2-3; a weak D match, TRBD1 (6 bases). Germline assignment: CDR1 SGHNT and CDR2 YENEEA. The CDR3 totals 16 residues. V was trimmed by 2 bases and J by 2 bases, leaving 14 bases between them.

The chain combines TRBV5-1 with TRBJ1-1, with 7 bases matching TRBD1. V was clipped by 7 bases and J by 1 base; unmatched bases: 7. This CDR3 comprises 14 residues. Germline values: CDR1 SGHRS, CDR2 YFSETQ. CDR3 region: CASAEGATNTEAFF. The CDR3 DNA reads TGCGCCAGCGCCGAGGGGGCCACGAACACTGAAGCTTTCTTT.

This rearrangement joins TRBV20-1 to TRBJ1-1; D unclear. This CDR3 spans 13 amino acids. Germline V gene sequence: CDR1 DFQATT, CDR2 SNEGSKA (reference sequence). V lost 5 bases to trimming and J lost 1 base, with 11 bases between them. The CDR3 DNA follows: TGCAGTGCTCTAAGAGACGGGAACACTGAAGCTTTCTTT. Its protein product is CSALRDGNTEAFF.

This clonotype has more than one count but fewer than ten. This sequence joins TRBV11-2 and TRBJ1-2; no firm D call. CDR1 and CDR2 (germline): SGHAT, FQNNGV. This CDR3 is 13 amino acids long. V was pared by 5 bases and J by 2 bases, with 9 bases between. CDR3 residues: CASSVGINYGYTF. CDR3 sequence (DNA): TGTGCCAGCAGCGTAGGAATCAACTATGGCTACACCTTC. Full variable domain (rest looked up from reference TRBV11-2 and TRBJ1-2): EAGVAQSPRYKIIEKRQSVAFWCNPISGHATLYWYQQILGQGPKLLIQFQNNGVVDDSQLPKDRFSAERLKGVDSTLKIQPAKLEDSAVYLCASSVGINYGYTFGSGTRLTVV.

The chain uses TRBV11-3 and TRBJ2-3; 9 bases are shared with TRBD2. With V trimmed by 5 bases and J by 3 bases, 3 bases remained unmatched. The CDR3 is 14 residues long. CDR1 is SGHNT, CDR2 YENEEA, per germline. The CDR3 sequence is CASSAGGVTDTQYF. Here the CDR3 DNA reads TGTGCCAGCAGCGCGGGAGGGGTAACAGATACGCAGTATTTT.

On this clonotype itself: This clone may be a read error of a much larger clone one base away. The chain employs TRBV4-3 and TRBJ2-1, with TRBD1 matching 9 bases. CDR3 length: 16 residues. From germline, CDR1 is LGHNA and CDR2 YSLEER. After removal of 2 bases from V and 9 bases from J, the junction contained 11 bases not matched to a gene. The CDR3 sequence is CASSQRGQGTGIEQFF. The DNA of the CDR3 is TGCGCCAGCAGCCAACGAGGACAGGGGACCGGGATTGAGCAGTTCTTC.

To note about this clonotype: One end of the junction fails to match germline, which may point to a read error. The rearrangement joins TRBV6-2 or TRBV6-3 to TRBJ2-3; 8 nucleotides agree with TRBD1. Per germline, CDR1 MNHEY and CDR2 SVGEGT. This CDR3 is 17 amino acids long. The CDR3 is CASSYTGQGTSTDAQYF. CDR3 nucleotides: TGTGCCAGCAGTTACACCGGACAGGGAACTAGCACAGATGCGCAGTATTTT.

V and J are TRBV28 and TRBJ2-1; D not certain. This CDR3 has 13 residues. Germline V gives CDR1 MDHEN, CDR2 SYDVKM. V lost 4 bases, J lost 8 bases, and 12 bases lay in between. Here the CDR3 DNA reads TGTGCCAGCAGTTCCCACGCCCGGGATGAGCAGTTCTTC. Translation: CASSSHARDEQFF. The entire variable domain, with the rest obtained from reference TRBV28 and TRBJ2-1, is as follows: DVKVTQSSRYLVKRTGEKVFLECVQDMDHENMFWYRQDPGLGLRLIYFSYDVKMKEKGDIPEGYSVSREKKERFSLILESASTNQTSMYLCASSSHARDEQFFGPGTRLTVL.

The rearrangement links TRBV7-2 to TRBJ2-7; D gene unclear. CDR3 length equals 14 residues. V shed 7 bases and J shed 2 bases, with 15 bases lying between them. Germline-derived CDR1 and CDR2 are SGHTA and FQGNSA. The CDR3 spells CASNFPAKPYEQYF. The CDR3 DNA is TGTGCCAGCAACTTCCCGGCCAAGCCCTACGAGCAGTACTTC.

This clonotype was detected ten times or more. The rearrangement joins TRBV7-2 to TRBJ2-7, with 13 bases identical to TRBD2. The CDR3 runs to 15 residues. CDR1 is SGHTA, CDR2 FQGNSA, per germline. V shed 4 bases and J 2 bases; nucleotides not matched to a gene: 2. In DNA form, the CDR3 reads TGTGCCAGCAGCTCAACTAGCGGGAGGGCCTACGAGCAGTACTTC. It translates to CASSSTSGRAYEQYF.

CDR3 protein: CASSQTRQYGYTF. The CDR3 DNA is TGCGCCAGCAGCCAAACACGACAGTATGGCTACACCTTC. The chain couples TRBV4-1 to TRBJ1-2; TRBD1 might be the D (5 bases). Deletions cut 2 bases from V and 5 bases from J, with 9 bases between. Per the germline V gene, CDR1 is MGHRA and CDR2 is YSYEKL. This CDR3 has 13 amino acids.

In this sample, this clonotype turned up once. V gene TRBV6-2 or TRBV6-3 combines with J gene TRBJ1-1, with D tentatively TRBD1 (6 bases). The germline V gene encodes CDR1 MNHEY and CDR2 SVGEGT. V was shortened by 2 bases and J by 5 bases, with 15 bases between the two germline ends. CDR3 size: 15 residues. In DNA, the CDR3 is TGTGCCAGCAGTTACGGTGACAGGCGTGTAACTGAAGCTTTCTTT. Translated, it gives CASSYGDRRVTEAFF.

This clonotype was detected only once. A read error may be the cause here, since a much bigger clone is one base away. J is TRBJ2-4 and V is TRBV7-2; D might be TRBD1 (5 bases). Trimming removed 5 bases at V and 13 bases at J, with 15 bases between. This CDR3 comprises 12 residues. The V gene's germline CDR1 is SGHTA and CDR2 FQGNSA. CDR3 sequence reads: CASSRQTYVQYF. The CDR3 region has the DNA TGTGCCAGCAGCCGACAGACCTACGTGCAGTACTTC.

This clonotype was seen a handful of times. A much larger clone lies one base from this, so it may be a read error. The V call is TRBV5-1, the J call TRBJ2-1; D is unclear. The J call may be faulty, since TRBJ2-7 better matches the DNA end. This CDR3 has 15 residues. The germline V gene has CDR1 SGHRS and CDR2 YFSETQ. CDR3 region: CASSLVLGSYNEQYF. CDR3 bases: TGCGCCAGCAGCTTGGTTTTGGGATCCTACAATGAGCAGTACTTC.

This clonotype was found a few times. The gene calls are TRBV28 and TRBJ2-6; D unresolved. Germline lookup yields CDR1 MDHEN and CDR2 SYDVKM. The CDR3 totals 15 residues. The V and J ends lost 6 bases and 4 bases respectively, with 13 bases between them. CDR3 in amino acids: CASSPTDLGANVLTF. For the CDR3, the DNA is TGTGCCAGCAGCCCGACCGATCTGGGGGCCAACGTCCTGACTTTC.